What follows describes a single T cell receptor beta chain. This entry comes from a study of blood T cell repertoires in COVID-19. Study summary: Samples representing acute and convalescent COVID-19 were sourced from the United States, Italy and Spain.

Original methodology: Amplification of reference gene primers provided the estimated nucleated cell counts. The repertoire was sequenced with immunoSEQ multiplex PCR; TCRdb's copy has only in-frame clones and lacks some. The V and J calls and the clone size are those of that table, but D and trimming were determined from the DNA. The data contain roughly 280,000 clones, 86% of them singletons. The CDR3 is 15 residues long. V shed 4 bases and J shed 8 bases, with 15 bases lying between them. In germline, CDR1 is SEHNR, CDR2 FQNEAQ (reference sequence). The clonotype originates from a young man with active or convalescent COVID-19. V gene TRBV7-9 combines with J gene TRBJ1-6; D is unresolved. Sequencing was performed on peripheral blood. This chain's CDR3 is CASSSRKVEDSPLHF. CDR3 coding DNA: TGTGCCAGCAGCTCCAGAAAGGTCGAGGATTCACCCCTCCACTTT. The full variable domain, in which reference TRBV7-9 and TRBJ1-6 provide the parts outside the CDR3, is DTGVSQNPRHKITKRGQNVTFRCDPISEHNRLYWYRQTLGQGPEFLTYFQNEAQLEKSRLLSDRFSAERPKGSFSTLEIQRTEQGDSAMYLCASSSRKVEDSPLHFGNGTRLTVT.